Sequencing of this T cell receptor (beta chain) was carried out in a study of cytomegalovirus exposure and HLA in healthy donors. At the level of the study: Researchers previously reported finding roughly 120 million unique TCR beta sequences from approximately 200 million T cells. Caucasian-associated ancestry cluster membership applied to approximately 80% of several hundred genotyped donors.

This clone was seen a few times. Its antigen is unknown. The PCR contained 60 Vbeta and 13 Jbeta primers. Clones were read by immunoSEQ multiplex PCR, and TCRdb kept only the in-frame ones, dropping some. The table shows around 180,000 clones, with about three quarters occurring only once. Notes on the study in general: Researchers reported in a later analysis that a missense DCLRE1C variant was tied to TCR beta V- and J-gene trimming. A classifier reportedly called cytomegalovirus status with high sensitivity and specificity.

CDR1 is SGHDN and CDR2 is FVKESK in the germline V gene. J was trimmed by 5 bases and V by 1 base; bases with no gene match: 4. The CDR3 contains 15 residues. This TCR was sampled from a girl aged 5 to 17 in good health and CMV-seronegative. The V gene is TRBV14, the J gene TRBJ2-1; TRBD1 matches at 8 bases. The specimen was PBMCs. CDR3 DNA sequence: TGTGCCAGCAGCCAAGTCCAGGGGGCTGACAATGAGCAGTTCTTC. Its translation: CASSQVQGADNEQFF.